These 23 T cell receptor beta chains were sequenced from one sample in a study of regulatory T cells in long-lasting Graves disease. As to time point: newly diagnosed GD, antithyroid drugs for less than 3 months. Scientists built the TCR library using RNA that was extracted from PBMCs. Sequencing libraries for TCR beta were prepared with iRepertoire HTBI primers and Arm-PCR of CDR3 regions. From the multiplex PCR reads, TCRdb called clonotypes with MiXCR, one entry per CDR3 protein. This sample has about 310,000 distinct CDR3 sequences; over 15% occur once, and the top ten carry about 39%. The sequenced sample was peripheral blood mononuclear cells (PBMCs), obtained at new diagnosis, from a patient treated with antithyroid drugs. The receptor set was obtained from a female donor with Graves disease.

This clonotype was found many times. V is TRBV6-5 and J is TRBJ2-7; TRBD1 agrees at 9 bases. This CDR3 comprises 15 residues. Germline CDR1 and CDR2: MNHEY and SVGAGI. The V gene end was trimmed by 4 bases and the J gene end by 4 bases; junction bases not matched to a gene: 8. Here the CDR3 reads CASSFTGTGIYEQYF. CDR3 in DNA: TGTGCCAGCAGTTTCACCGGGACAGGGATATACGAGCAGTACTTC.

The chain joins TRBV3-1 to TRBJ2-3, with TRBD2 matching 9 bases. The CDR3 is 17 amino acids. CDR1 and CDR2 (germline): LGHDT, YNNKEL (reference sequence). The trim removed 1 base at V and 2 bases at J, leaving 7 bases unmatched. The CDR3 DNA is TGTGCCAGCAGCCAAGTAGCTCTAGCGGGGCTCACAGATACGCAGTATTTT. Translating it yields CASSQVALAGLTDTQYF.

V gene TRBV12-3 or TRBV12-4 combines with J gene TRBJ2-3, with 12 bases that match TRBD1. The CDR3 loop spans 15 amino acids. J lost 6 bases, V lost 3 bases, and 4 bases had no gene match. CDR3 DNA: TGTGCCAGCAGTTTTGGGACAGGGGGCGGCGATACGCAGTATTTT. Translated, it gives CASSFGTGGGDTQYF.

This clonotype was recorded at least ten times. CDR3 in amino acids: CASSDPARGNRQFF. CDR3 DNA sequence: TGTGCCAGCAGTGATCCTGCCCGGGGCAATCGGCAGTTCTTC. This rearrangement joins TRBV6-2 or TRBV6-3 to TRBJ2-1, with D perhaps assigned TRBD1 or TRBD2 (5 bases each). V lost 5 bases and J lost 12, with 20 bases in between. Germline V gene lookup returns CDR1 MNHEY and CDR2 SVGEGT. CDR3 length equals 14 residues.

Ten or more counts support this clonotype. This sequence joins TRBV11-3 and TRBJ2-7; TRBD2 matches 10 bases. The V segment lost 0 bases and the J segment 6 bases; nucleotides outside the gene matches: 5. Germline V gene sequence: CDR1 SGHNT, CDR2 YENEEA. The CDR3 sequence is 15 residues long. CDR3 loop: CASSLERGLAAEQYF. The CDR3 nucleotides read TGTGCCAGCAGCTTAGAGAGAGGACTAGCGGCCGAGCAGTACTTC.

This clonotype occurred many times. V and J are TRBV11-2 and TRBJ2-7; 7 nucleotides agree with TRBD2. CDR3 size: 14 residues. Germline V gene lookup returns CDR1 SGHAT and CDR2 FQNNGV. The J segment lost 4 bases and the V segment lost 3 bases, leaving 6 bases of the junction unmatched. CDR3 protein: CASSFSGGAYEQYF. The CDR3 nucleotides are TGTGCCAGCAGCTTTTCGGGAGGAGCGTACGAGCAGTACTTC.

This clonotype has just a few counts. The CDR3 DNA sequence: TGTGCCAGCAGCCTTCGTCGTTGGGGGGTGAAGAACACCGGGGAGCTGTTTTTT. It yields the protein CASSLRRWGVKNTGELFF. This rearrangement joins TRBV11-3 to TRBJ2-2, with TRBD2 as a possible D gene (6 bases). V lost 5 bases and J 1 base, leaving 20 bases between the germline ends. Germline V lookup: CDR1 SGHNT, CDR2 YENEEA. The CDR3 length is 18 residues.

The chain joins TRBV5-1 to TRBJ2-3; 7 nucleotides line up with TRBD2. The CDR3 extends over 14 amino acids. Per the germline V gene, CDR1 is SGHRS and CDR2 is YFSETQ. V gave up 0 bases and J gave up 6 bases; unmatched junction bases: 4. The CDR3 DNA follows: TGCGCCAGCAGCTTGGGGCTAGCGGAGGATACGCAGTATTTT. Residues: CASSLGLAEDTQYF.

This clonotype was observed at least ten times. The chain carries TRBV5-5 and TRBJ1-2; tentative D call: TRBD1 (5 bases). CDR1 SGHKS and CDR2 YYEKEE come from the germline V gene (reference sequence). The ends were cut back, 4 bases at V and 8 bases at J, with 18 bases in the middle. The CDR3 length is 14 residues. CDR3 amino acids: CASSGVRTRDGYTF. The DNA for the CDR3 is TGTGCCAGCAGCGGGGTGCGGACCCGGGACGGCTACACCTTC.

The chain has TRBV28 and TRBJ1-6, with D maybe TRBD1 (5 bases). This CDR3 has 16 residues. Between the trimmed V and J ends, which lost 3 bases and 2 bases, there was a span of 11 bases. CDR1 is MDHEN and CDR2 is SYDVKM in the germline V gene. CDR3 DNA: TGTGCCAGCAGTTTTGCAGGGAAGCCCTATAATTCACCCCTCCACTTT. Amino acid sequence: CASSFAGKPYNSPLHF.

The sample holds many counts of this clonotype. The chain joins TRBV5-1 to TRBJ2-1; 7 nucleotides line up with TRBD1. Per germline, CDR1 SGHRS and CDR2 YFSETQ. V shed 0 bases and J 4 bases; nucleotides not matched to a gene: 4. The CDR3 contains 15 residues. The CDR3 bases are TGCGCCAGCAGCTTGGCACAGGGGCCATACAATGAGCAGTTCTTC. This gives the protein CASSLAQGPYNEQFF.

The CDR3 bases are TGCAGTGCTAGAGATTGGGAGGCGGGATACGAGCAGTACTTC. Translating it yields CSARDWEAGYEQYF. J is TRBJ2-7 and V is TRBV20-1; the D gene is possibly TRBD2 (6 bases). Per the germline V gene, CDR1 is DFQATT and CDR2 is SNEGSKA (reference sequence). CDR3 length equals 14 residues. V shed 0 bases and J shed 4 bases, with 13 bases lying between them.

In regard to this clonotype: A much larger clone differs from this one at a single base, so this may be a read error. The CDR3 sequence: CANKSGTGHEKLFF. CDR3 DNA: TGTGCCAATAAATCCGGGACAGGGCATGAAAAACTGTTTTTT. This chain connects TRBV19 to TRBJ1-4; TRBD1 agrees at 9 bases. The CDR3 spans 14 residues. With V trimmed by 10 bases and J by 6 bases, 9 bases remained unmatched. Germline V gene data show CDR1 as LNHDA and CDR2 as SQIVND (reference sequence).

This clonotype was recorded a few times. The chain employs TRBV6-1 and TRBJ2-7, with D possibly TRBD2 on 5 matching bases. The germline V gene has CDR1 MNHNS and CDR2 SASEGT. Trimming cost V 6 bases and J 5 bases, with 14 bases left between them. The CDR3 is made up of 13 amino acids. The CDR3 sequence: CASSPGRVDEQYF. The DNA for the CDR3 is TGTGCCAGCAGCCCGGGGAGAGTAGACGAGCAGTACTTC.

There are many counts of this clonotype. This chain uses TRBV7-9 with TRBJ2-1; 8 bases are shared with TRBD1. CDR3 size: 17 residues. The germline V gene encodes CDR1 SEHNR and CDR2 FQNEAQ (reference sequence). V was pared by 5 bases and J by 4 bases, with 13 bases of the junction left unmatched. The CDR3 protein is CASSPQKFRTGYNEQFF. The CDR3 coding sequence is TGTGCCAGCAGCCCACAAAAGTTTCGGACAGGGTACAATGAGCAGTTCTTC. Variable domain in full (rest from reference TRBV7-9 and TRBJ2-1): DTGVSQNPRHKITKRGQNVTFRCDPISEHNRLYWYRQTLGQGPEFLTYFQNEAQLEKSRLLSDRFSAERPKGSFSTLEIQRTEQGDSAMYLCASSPQKFRTGYNEQFFGPGTRLTVL.

There are many counts of this clonotype. J is TRBJ2-3 and V is TRBV5-4; D is unresolved. V lost 0 bases to trimming and J lost 1 base, with 15 bases between them. CDR3 length: 17 amino acids. CDR1 SGHNT and CDR2 YYREEE come from the germline V gene (reference sequence). CDR3 sequence reads: CASSLAGSLGGTDTQYF. CDR3 bases: TGTGCCAGCAGCTTGGCTGGATCGTTAGGCGGCACAGATACGCAGTATTTT. Complete variable domain (other parts from reference TRBV5-4 and TRBJ2-3): ETGVTQSPTHLIKTRGQQVTLRCSSQSGHNTVSWYQQALGQGPQFIFQYYREEENGRGNFPPRFSGLQFPNYSSELNVNALELDDSALYLCASSLAGSLGGTDTQYFGPGTRLTVL.

Only a few counts were recorded for this clonotype. Mismatch with germline at one junction end may stem from a read error. V is TRBV30 and J is TRBJ1-4; TRBD1 is a possible D gene (6 bases). The CDR3 contains 14 residues. The germline V gene encodes CDR1 GTSNPN and CDR2 SVGIG (reference sequence). CDR3 sequence: CAWSLGATNENLFF. The DNA for the CDR3 is TGTGCCTGGAGTCTGGGGGCAACTAATGAAAACCTGTTTTTT.

This clonotype was counted at least ten times. The chain combines TRBV20-1 with TRBJ2-1, with 8 bases matching TRBD2. The CDR3 is made up of 16 amino acids. Germline loops: CDR1 DFQATT, CDR2 SNEGSKA (reference sequence). The V and J ends lost 6 bases and 3 bases, in that order; junction bases with no gene match: 13. The CDR3 is CSAEPTSDYFYNEQFF. The DNA for the CDR3 is TGCAGTGCGGAACCGACTAGCGACTACTTCTACAATGAGCAGTTCTTC.

This clonotype was counted at least ten times. The rearrangement links TRBV5-1 to TRBJ1-1; 8 positions match TRBD1. CDR3 size: 14 residues. After removal of 3 bases from V and 7 bases from J, the junction contained 8 bases not matched to a gene. Per germline, CDR1 SGHRS and CDR2 YFSETQ. CDR3 coding DNA: TGCGCCAGCAGCTCCCTCGGGACAGGTATTGAAGCTTTCTTT. Protein: CASSSLGTGIEAFF.

This clonotype occurred many times. The gene calls are TRBV5-1 and TRBJ2-1; D assignment may be TRBD1 or TRBD2 (6 bases each). Per germline, CDR1 SGHRS and CDR2 YFSETQ. V was shortened by 2 bases and J by 4 bases, with 13 bases between the two germline ends. The CDR3 is made up of 15 amino acids. Here the CDR3 reads CASSLSRGGYNEQFF. DNA for the CDR3: TGCGCCAGCAGCTTATCCAGGGGAGGTTACAATGAGCAGTTCTTC.

This clonotype has ten or more counts. This rearrangement joins TRBV6-5 to TRBJ2-3; TRBD2 matches 11 bases. V was pared by 2 bases and J by 4 bases, with 5 bases of the junction left unmatched. The CDR3 has 16 amino acids. Germline loops: CDR1 MNHEY, CDR2 SVGAGI. This chain's CDR3 is CASSYRGLADADTQYF. The CDR3 coding sequence is TGTGCCAGCAGTTACCGGGGACTAGCGGATGCAGATACGCAGTATTTT.

This clonotype occurred many times. The chain recombines TRBV20-1 with TRBJ2-7; TRBD1 is a possible D gene (5 bases). This CDR3 comprises 15 residues. V lost 0 bases and J lost 2, with 14 bases in between. Germline V gene data show CDR1 as DFQATT and CDR2 as SNEGSKA (reference sequence). The CDR3 bases are TGCAGTGCTAGAGATTTAGAAGGGGATACCTACGAGCAGTACTTC. Amino acid sequence: CSARDLEGDTYEQYF.

The chain links TRBV7-9 to TRBJ2-1; D remains ambiguous. The CDR3 sequence is 15 residues long. The germline V gene encodes CDR1 SEHNR and CDR2 FQNEAQ (reference sequence). Deletions cut 3 bases from V and 4 bases from J, with 13 bases between. In nucleotides, the CDR3 is TGTGCCAGCAGCTTCTCGGCTCTCAGATACAATGAGCAGTTCTTC. This codes for CASSFSALRYNEQFF. Combining the CDR3 with reference TRBV7-9 and TRBJ2-1 gives the whole variable domain DTGVSQNPRHKITKRGQNVTFRCDPISEHNRLYWYRQTLGQGPEFLTYFQNEAQLEKSRLLSDRFSAERPKGSFSTLEIQRTEQGDSAMYLCASSFSALRYNEQFFGPGTRLTVL.